The clone carrying this TCR beta chain was counted a single time. The sample comes from a study of blood T cell repertoires in COVID-19. The germline V gene encodes CDR1 KGHSH and CDR2 LQKENI. This CDR3 spans 15 amino acids. V lost 3 bases to trimming and J lost 3 bases; unmatched junction nucleotides: 8. TCRdb's copy holds only in-frame clones and misses some; the assay was immunoSEQ multiplex PCR. The repertoire holds around 370,000 clones, with 85% to 90% as singletons. The origin of this receptor is a man aged 18 to 30 with active or convalescent COVID-19. What was sequenced was peripheral blood. The V gene is TRBV18, the J gene TRBJ2-7; 7 bases are a match to TRBD1. In nucleotides, the CDR3 is TGTGCCAGCTCACCCCAAGACAGGGTGTACTACGAGCAGTACTTC. Its protein product is CASSPQDRVYYEQYF.